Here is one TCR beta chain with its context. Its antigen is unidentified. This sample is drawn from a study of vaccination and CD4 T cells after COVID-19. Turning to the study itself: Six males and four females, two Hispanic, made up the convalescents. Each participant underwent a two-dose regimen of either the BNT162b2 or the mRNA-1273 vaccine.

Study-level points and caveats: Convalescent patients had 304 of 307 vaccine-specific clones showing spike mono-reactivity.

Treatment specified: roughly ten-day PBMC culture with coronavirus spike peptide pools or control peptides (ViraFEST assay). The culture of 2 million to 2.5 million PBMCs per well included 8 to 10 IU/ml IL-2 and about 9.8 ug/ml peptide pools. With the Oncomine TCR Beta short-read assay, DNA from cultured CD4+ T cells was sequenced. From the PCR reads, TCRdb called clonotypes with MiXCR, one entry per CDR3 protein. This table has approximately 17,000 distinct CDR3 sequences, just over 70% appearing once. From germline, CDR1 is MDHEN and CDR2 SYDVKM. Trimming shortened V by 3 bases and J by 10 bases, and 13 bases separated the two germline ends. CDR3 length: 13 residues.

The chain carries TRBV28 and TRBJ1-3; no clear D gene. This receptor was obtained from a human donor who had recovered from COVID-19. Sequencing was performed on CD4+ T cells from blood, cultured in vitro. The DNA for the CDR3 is TGTGCCAGCAGTTTGTCGGATCCTAAAACCATATATTTT. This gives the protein CASSLSDPKTIYF.